This T cell receptor beta chain came from a study of human T cells and chemical hapten exposure. Study conclusions and caveats: The number of TCRs above 1 in 1000 frequency did not change after DPC sensitization.

Authors' analysis steps: Samples contained a median of 95,638 TCRs, with a range of about 23,224 to 700,000. MiXCR was run by TCRdb on the 5' RACE reads, yielding one entry per CDR3 protein. The V and J calls, along with clone size, are taken from TCRdb and not from the paper's own processing. The sample shows more than 60,000 distinct CDR3 sequences, 15% to 20% of them seen only once. A word on this clonotype: The target antigen is unknown.

This CDR3 comprises 11 residues. Trimming left V 5 bases short and J 5 bases short, with 6 bases between. CDR1 and CDR2 from the germline V gene are MDHEN and SYDVKM. RNA extraction used unfractionated whole blood as the source of total RNA. This clonotype was obtained from a female donor in good health. The rearrangement links TRBV28 to TRBJ2-5; D is ambiguous. CDR3: CASSVEETQYF. Here the CDR3 DNA reads TGTGCCAGCAGTGTGGAGGAGACCCAGTACTTC.